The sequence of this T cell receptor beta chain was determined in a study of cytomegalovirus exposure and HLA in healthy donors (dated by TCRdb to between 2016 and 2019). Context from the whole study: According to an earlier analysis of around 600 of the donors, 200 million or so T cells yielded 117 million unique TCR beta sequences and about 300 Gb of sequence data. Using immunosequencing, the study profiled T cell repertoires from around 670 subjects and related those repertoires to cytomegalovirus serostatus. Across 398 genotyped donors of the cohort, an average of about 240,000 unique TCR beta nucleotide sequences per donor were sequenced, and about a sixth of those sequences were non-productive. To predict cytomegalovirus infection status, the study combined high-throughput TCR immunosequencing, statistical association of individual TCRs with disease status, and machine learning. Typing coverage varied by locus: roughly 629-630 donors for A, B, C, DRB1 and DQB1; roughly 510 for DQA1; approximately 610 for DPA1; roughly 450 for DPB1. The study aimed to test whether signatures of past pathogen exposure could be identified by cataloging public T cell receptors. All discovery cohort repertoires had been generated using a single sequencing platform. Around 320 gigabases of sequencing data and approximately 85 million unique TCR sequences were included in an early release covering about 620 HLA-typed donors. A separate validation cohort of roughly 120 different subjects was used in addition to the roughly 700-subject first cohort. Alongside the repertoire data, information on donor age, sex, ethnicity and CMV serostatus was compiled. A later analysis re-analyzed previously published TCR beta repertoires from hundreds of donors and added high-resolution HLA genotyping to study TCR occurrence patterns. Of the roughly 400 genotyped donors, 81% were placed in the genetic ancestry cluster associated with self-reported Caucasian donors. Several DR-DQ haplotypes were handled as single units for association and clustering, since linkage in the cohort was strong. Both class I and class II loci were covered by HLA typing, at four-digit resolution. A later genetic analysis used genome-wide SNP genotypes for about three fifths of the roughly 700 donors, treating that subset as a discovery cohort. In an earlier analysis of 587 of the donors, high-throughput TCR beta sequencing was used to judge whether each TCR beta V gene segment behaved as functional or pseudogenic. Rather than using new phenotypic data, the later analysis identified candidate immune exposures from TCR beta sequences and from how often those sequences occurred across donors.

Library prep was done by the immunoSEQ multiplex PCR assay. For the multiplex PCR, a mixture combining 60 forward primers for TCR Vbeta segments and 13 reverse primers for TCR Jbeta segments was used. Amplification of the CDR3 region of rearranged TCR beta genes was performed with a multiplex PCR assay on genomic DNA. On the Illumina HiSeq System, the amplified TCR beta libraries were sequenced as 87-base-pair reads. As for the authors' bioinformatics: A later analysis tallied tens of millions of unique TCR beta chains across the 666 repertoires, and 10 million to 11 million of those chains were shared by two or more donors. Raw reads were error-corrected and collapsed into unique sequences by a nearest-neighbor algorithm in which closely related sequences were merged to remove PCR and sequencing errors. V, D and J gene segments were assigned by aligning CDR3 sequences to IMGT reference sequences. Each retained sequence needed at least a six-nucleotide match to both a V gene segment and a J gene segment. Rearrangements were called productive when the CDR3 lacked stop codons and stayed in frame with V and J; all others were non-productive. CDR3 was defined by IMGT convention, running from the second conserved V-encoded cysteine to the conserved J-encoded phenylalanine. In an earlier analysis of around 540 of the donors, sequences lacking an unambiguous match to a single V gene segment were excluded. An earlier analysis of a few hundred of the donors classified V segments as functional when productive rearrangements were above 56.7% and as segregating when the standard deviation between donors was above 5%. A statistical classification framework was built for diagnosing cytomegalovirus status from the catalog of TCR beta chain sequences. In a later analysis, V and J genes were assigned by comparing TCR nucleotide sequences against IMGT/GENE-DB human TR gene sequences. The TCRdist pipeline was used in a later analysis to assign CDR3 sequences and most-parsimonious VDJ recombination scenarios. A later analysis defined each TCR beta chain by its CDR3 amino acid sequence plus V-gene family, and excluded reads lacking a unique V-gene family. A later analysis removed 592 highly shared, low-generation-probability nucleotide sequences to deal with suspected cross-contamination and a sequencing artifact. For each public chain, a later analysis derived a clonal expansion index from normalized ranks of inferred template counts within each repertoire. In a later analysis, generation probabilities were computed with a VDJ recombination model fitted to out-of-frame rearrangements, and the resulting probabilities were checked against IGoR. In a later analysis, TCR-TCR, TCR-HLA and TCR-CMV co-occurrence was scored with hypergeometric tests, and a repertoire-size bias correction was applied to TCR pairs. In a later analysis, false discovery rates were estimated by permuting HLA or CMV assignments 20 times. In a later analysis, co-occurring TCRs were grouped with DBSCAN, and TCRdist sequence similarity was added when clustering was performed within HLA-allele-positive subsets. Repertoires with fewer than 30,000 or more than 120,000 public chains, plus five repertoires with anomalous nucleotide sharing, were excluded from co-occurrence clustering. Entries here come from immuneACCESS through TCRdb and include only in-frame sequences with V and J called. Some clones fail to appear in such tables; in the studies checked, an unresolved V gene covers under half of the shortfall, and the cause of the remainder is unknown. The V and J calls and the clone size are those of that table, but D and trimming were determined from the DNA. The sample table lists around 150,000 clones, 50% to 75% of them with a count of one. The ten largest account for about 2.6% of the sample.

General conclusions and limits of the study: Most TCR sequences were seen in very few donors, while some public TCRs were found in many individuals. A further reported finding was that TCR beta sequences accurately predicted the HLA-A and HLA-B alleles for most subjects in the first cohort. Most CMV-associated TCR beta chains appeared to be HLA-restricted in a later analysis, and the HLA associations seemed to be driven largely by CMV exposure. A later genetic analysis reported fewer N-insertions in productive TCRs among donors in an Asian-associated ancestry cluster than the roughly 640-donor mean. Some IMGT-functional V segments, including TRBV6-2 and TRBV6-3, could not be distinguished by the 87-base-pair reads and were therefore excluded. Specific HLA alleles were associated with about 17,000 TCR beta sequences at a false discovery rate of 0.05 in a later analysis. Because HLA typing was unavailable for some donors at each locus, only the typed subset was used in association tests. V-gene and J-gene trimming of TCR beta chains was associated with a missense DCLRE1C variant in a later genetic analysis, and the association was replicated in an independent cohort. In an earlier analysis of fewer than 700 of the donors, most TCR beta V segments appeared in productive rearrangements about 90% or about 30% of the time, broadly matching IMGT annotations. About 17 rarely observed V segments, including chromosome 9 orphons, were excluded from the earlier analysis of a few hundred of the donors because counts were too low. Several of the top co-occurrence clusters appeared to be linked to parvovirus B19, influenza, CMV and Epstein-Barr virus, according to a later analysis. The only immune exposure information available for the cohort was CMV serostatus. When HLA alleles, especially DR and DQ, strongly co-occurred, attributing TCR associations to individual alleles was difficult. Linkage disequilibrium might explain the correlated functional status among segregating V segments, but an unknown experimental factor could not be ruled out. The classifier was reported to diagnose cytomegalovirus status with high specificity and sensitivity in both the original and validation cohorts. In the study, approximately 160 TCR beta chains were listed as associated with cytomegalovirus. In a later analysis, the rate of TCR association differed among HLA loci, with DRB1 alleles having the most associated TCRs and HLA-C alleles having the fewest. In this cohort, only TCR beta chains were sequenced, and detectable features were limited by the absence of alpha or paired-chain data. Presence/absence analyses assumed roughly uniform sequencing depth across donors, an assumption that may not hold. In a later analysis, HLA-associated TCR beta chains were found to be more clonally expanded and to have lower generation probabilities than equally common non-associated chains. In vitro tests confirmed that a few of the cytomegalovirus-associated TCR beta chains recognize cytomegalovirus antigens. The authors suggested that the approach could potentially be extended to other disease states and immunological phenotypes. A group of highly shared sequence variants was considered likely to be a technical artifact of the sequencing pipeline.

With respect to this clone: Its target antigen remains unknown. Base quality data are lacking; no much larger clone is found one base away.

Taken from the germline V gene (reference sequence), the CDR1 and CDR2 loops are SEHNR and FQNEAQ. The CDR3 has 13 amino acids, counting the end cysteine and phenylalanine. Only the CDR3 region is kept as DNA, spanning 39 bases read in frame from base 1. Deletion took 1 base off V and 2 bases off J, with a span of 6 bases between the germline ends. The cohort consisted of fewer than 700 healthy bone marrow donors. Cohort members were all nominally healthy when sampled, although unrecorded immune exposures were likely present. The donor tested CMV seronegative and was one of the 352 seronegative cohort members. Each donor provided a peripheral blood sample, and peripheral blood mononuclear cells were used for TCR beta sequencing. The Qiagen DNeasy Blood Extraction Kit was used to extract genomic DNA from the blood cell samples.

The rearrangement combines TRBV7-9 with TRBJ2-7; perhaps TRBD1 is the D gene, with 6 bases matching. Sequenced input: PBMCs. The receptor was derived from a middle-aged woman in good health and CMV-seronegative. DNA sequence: TGTGCCAGCAGCTTAGGGACAGCCTACGAGCAGTACTTC. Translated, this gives CASSLGTAYEQYF. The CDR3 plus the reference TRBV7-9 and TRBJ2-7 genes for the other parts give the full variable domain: DTGVSQNPRHKITKRGQNVTFRCDPISEHNRLYWYRQTLGQGPEFLTYFQNEAQLEKSRLLSDRFSAERPKGSFSTLEIQRTEQGDSAMYLCASSLGTAYEQYFGPGTRLTVT.